This TCR beta chain was identified during a study of sequential checkpoint blockade in melanoma. For the study at large: Patients were randomized 1:1 to nivolumab-then-ipilimumab or ipilimumab-then-nivolumab first-line. Findings and limits, study-wide: T-cell fraction and clonality followed PD-L1 and CD8+ counts, not mutational load. For nivolumab-first patients, baseline tumor clonality was associated with response.

Notes on this clone: Antigen specificity is unknown.

Produced via immunoSEQ multiplex PCR; TCRdb's table is partial and in-frame only. The sample shows 2,100 or so clones, approximately 18% of them seen only once. Treatment specified: randomized to nivolumab then ipilimumab (arm A) or the reverse (arm B). Trimming stripped 4 bases from V and 2 bases from J, with 13 bases between. From germline, CDR1 is SGHNT and CDR2 YENEEA. This CDR3 is built from 15 residues. This clonotype was obtained from a human donor with melanoma. The rearrangement links TRBV11-3 to TRBJ2-3; perhaps TRBD2 as D (5 bases). Sequencing was performed on tumor tissue (inferred from file names), taken from a patient given nivolumab and ipilimumab in sequence. The chain's CDR3 is CASSSDGNPTDTQYF. The CDR3, as DNA: TGTGCCAGCAGCTCCGACGGGAACCCCACAGATACGCAGTATTTT. Looking up the rest from reference TRBV11-3 and TRBJ2-3 gives the full variable domain: EAGVVQSPRYKIIEKKQPVAFWCNPISGHNTLYWYLQNLGQGPELLIRYENEEAVDDSQLPKDRFSAERLKGVDSTLKIQPAELGDSAVYLCASSSDGNPTDTQYFGPGTRLTVL.